The rows below give T cell receptor beta chains drawn from one sample of a study of T cell responses to AZD1222 COVID-19 vaccine. Only in-frame clones appear in the TCRdb table, and some are missing; sequencing was by immunoSEQ multiplex PCR. Of roughly 80,000 clones in the sample, roughly 88% were seen once. Sequencing was performed on peripheral blood, taken on day 0 of MenACWY control vaccination. These receptors were collected from an adult in good health. CDR3s include the opening cysteine and the closing phenylalanine or tryptophan. The D gene is left open where the match is weak. Clone sizes are given selectively: once, few, many, or a class where the clone is expanded.

TRBJ2-5 | TRBD2 | TRBV10-3 | . | CATLTSGGYQETQYF
TRBJ2-7 | . | TRBV7-2 | . | CASSLGVTYEQYF
TRBJ2-3 | . | TRBV5-1 | once | CASSSRETDTQYF
TRBJ2-2 | TRBD2 | TRBV5-4 | . | CASSPQTSYAGELFF
TRBJ1-1 | . | TRBV3-1/TRBV3-2 | . | CASSQDSSQGALNTEAFF
TRBJ1-5 | TRBD1 | TRBV19 | . | CASSVTGDYQPQHF
TRBJ1-2 | . | TRBV6-5 | . | CASSNSAPEGTGYTF
TRBJ1-2 | . | TRBV19 | . | CASSTPWGEGGEGNYGYTF
TRBJ2-1 | TRBD1 | TRBV9 | . | CASSVEQGNWNEQFF
TRBJ1-3 | . | TRBV6-5 | . | CASSYRQGVGNTIYF
TRBJ1-1 | TRBD1 | TRBV28 | few | CASSTRQGFPTEAFF
TRBJ2-3 | . | TRBV29-1 | . | CSVLGAADTQYF
TRBJ1-2 | . | TRBV29-1 | . | CSAAPSRDRYYGYTF
TRBJ2-3 | . | TRBV7-2 | . | CASSAFAGGEDTQYF
TRBJ2-3 | . | TRBV6-6 | . | CASSYYLTDTQYF
TRBJ1-1 | TRBD1 | TRBV19 | . | CASRDRGAAFF
TRBJ1-1 | . | TRBV6-2/TRBV6-3 | . | CASSYWPKNTEAFF
TRBJ2-7 | TRBD2 | TRBV9 | . | CASKHPAGTIFIYEQYF
TRBJ1-4 | . | TRBV28 | . | CASSTSAATNEKLFF
TRBJ2-7 | TRBD2 | TRBV7-6 | . | CASSLSAGVFYEQYF
TRBJ1-2 | TRBD1 | TRBV6-5 | once | CASSYGRQGIYGYTF
TRBJ1-1 | . | TRBV7-8 | . | CASTYLQRDTEAFF
TRBJ1-6 | . | TRBV11-2 | . | CASSLYGSSYNSPLHF
TRBJ1-2 | . | TRBV6-2/TRBV6-3 | . | CASSYASFNYGYTF
TRBJ1-1 | . | TRBV27 | medium-sized | CASSLLGIGFGREDTEAFF
TRBJ2-6 | . | TRBV7-3 | . | CASSLRHSGANVLTF
TRBJ2-6 | TRBD1 | TRBV27 | . | CAHRGKFSGANVLTF
TRBJ1-5 | . | TRBV19 | . | CASNDVQLAVSNQPQHF
TRBJ1-1 | . | TRBV9 | . | CASSVAGYADSEAFF
TRBJ1-4 | TRBD1 | TRBV7-9 | . | CASSTDRGGGEKLFF
TRBJ1-2 | TRBD1 | TRBV30 | few | CAWSRTGQGYGYTF
TRBJ1-3 | . | TRBV10-3 | . | CAISENRRSGNTIYF
TRBJ2-3 | TRBD2 | TRBV24-1 | . | CATSALPTSGSTDTQYF
TRBJ2-7 | . | TRBV27 | . | CASIPLGGWQGIRNEQYF
TRBJ2-1 | TRBD2 | TRBV12-5 | . | CASGLGTSGSNEQFF
TRBJ1-3 | . | TRBV19 | . | CASNIFSGNTIYF
TRBJ1-1 | . | TRBV9 | . | CASSLWGAPNTEAFF
TRBJ1-1 | TRBD1 | TRBV10-3 | . | CAISDTGGAEAFF
TRBJ2-2 | TRBD1 | TRBV18 | . | CASSLRTGSTGELFF
TRBJ1-3 | . | TRBV10-1 | . | CASSDWVGSGNTIYF
TRBJ2-1 | TRBD1 | TRBV6-2/TRBV6-3 | . | CASSYRDRGGEQFF
TRBJ1-2 | . | TRBV9 | . | CASSFVEGYGYTF
TRBJ2-1 | TRBD2 | TRBV19 | few | CATDPTSGSLGEQFF
TRBJ2-1 | . | TRBV24-1 | . | CATSDSSPSSYNEQFF
TRBJ2-1 | TRBD2 | TRBV4-1 | . | CASSHSRERDYNEQFF
TRBJ2-3 | . | TRBV6-5 | . | CASSPPGVDTQYF
TRBJ2-7 | . | TRBV5-6 | once | CASSLGTTYEQYF
TRBJ2-7 | . | TRBV15 | once | CATSRANPHGEQYF
TRBJ2-7 | . | TRBV2 | . | CASRRQVYEQYF
TRBJ1-2 | . | TRBV7-2 | . | CASSPEGGNGYTF
TRBJ2-2 | . | TRBV11-2 | . | CASSLEGVGGELFF
TRBJ1-5 | . | TRBV21-1 | . | CARFRTVDGNQPQHF
TRBJ2-3 | . | TRBV4-1 | . | CASSQGLDSGVVGDTQYF
TRBJ1-2 | . | TRBV30 | . | CAWSVGGLYGYTF
TRBJ2-7 | TRBD1 | TRBV30 | . | CAWSPGTAYEQYF
TRBJ2-2 | . | TRBV19 | . | CASSTTSWNTGELFF
TRBJ2-1 | . | TRBV24-1 | . | CATSDFAGSSYNEQFF
TRBJ2-7 | . | TRBV7-2 | . | CASSFWARGGAEQEQYF